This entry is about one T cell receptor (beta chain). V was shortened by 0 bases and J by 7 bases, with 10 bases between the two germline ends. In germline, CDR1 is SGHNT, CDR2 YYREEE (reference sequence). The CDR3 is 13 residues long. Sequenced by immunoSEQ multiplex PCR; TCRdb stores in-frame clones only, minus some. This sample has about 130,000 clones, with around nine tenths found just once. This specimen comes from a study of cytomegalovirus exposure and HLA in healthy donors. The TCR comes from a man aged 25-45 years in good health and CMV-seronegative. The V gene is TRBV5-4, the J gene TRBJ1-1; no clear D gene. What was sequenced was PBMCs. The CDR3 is CASSLVTEGEAFF. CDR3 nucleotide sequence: TGTGCCAGCAGCTTGGTAACAGAGGGTGAAGCTTTCTTT. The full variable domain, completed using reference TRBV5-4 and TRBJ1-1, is ETGVTQSPTHLIKTRGQQVTLRCSSQSGHNTVSWYQQALGQGPQFIFQYYREEENGRGNFPPRFSGLQFPNYSSELNVNALELDDSALYLCASSLVTEGEAFFGQGTRLTVV.